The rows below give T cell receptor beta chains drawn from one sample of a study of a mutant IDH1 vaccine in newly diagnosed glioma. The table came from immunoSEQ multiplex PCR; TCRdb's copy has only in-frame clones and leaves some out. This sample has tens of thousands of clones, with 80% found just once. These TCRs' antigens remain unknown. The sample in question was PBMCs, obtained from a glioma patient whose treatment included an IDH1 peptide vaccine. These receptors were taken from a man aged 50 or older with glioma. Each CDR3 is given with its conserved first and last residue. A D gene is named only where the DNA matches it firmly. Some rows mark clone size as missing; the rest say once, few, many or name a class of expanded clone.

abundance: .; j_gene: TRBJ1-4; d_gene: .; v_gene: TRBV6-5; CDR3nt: TGTGCCAGCAGTTACTCGAAGGGTCGGGAAAAACTGTTTTTT; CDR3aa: CASSYSKGREKLFF
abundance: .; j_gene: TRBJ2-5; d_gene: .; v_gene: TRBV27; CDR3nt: TGTGCCAGCAGTTCTCTGTACCAAGAGACCCAGTACTTC; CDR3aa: CASSSLYQETQYF
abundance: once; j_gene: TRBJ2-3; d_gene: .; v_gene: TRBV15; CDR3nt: TGTGCCACCAGCAGAGATCTAGGGCTCGATACGCAGTATTTT; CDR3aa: CATSRDLGLDTQYF
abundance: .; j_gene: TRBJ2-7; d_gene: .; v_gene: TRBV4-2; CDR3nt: TGTGCCAGCAGCCAAGATGGAAGTGCCTACGAGCAGTACTTC; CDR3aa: CASSQDGSAYEQYF
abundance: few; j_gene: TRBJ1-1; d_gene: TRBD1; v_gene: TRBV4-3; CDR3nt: TGCGCCAGCAGCCAACATACGGGACAGGGGGGGACTGAAGCTTTCTTT; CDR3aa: CASSQHTGQGGTEAFF
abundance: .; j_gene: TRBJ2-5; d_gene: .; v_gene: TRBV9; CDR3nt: TGTGCCAGCAGCGTAGGGACATTGGGAGAGACCCAGTACTTC; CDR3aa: CASSVGTLGETQYF
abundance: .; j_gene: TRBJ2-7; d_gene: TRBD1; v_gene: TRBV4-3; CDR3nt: TGCGCCAGCAGCCAAGAGGGACAGGGATCCTACGAGCAGTACTTC; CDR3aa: CASSQEGQGSYEQYF
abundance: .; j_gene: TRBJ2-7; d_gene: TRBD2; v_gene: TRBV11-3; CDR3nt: TGTGCCAGCAGCTCAGCTGGGGGGGGACTGGGCGAGCAGTACTTC; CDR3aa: CASSSAGGGLGEQYF
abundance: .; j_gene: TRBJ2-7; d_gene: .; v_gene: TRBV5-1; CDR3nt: TGCGCCAGCAGCTTCCAGGGCGCGGGAATGAACGAGCAGTACTTC; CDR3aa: CASSFQGAGMNEQYF
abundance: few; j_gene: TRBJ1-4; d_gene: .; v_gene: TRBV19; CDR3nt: TGTGCCAGCCAAAGCGAGATGAATGAAAAACTGTTTTTT; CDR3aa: CASQSEMNEKLFF
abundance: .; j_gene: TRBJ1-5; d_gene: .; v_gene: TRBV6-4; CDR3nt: TGTGCCAGCAGGAGGGACGCGACCGAGCCTTTT; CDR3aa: CASRRDATEPF
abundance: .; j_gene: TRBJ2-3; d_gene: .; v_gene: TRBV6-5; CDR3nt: TGTGCCAGCAGGCCTGCCGTTTCTCTCGCAGATACGCAGTATTTT; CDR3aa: CASRPAVSLADTQYF
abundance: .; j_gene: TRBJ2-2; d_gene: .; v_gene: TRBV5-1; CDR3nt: TGCGCCAGCAGCTTCACACGGCCAGCGAACACCGGGGAGCTGTTTTTT; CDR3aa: CASSFTRPANTGELFF
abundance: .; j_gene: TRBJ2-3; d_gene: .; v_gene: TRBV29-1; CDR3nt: TGCAGCGTTGCTCTCACAGATACGCAGTATTTT; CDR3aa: CSVALTDTQYF
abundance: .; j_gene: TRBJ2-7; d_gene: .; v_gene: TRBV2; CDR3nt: TGTGCCAGCAGTGAATGGACAGAGACCTCCTACGAGCAGTACTTC; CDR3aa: CASSEWTETSYEQYF
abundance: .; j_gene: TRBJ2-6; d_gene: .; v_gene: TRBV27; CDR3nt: TGTGCCAGCAGCCCGGGAACTGGGGCCAACGTCCTGACTTTC; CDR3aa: CASSPGTGANVLTF
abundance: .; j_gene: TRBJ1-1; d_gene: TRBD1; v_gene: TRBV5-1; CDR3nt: TGCGCCAGCAGCTTGGGACAGGGGTACGACACTGAAGCTTTCTTT; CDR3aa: CASSLGQGYDTEAFF